This T cell receptor beta chain was obtained from a study of blood T cell repertoires in COVID-19. Study-level background: Samples representing acute and convalescent COVID-19 were sourced from the United States, Italy and Spain. PBMCs, B-cell-depleted T cells, or T cells were the source of the cDNA or gDNA that made up the material.

Between the trimmed V and J ends, which lost 3 bases and 0 bases, there was a span of 12 bases. Germline V gene data show CDR1 as SEHNR and CDR2 as FQNEAQ (reference sequence). This CDR3 contains 15 residues. In the authors' methods: Amplification from reference gene primers served as the basis for estimated nucleated cell counts. Assay used: immunoSEQ multiplex PCR; TCRdb lists only in-frame clones, some missing. D and trimming come from the DNA, and the V and J calls and clone size come from that table. Counted here are some 130,000 clones, 65% to 85% occurring once; the ten biggest clones make up 1.9%.

The source material was peripheral blood. The V gene is TRBV7-9, the J gene TRBJ2-7, with unresolved D. This clonotype originated in a man aged 65 to 79 with acute or convalescent COVID-19. The CDR3 region is CASSFGPLSSYEQYF. The CDR3, as DNA: TGTGCCAGCAGCTTCGGTCCTTTAAGCTCCTACGAGCAGTACTTC.